This T cell receptor (beta chain) originates from a study of T cells after yellow fever vaccination. Making TCR cDNA involved 5'RACE template switching, which added UMIs and a universal primer site. Each CDR3 protein gets one entry after TCRdb re-called the 5' RACE reads with MiXCR. The data contain 350,000 or so distinct CDR3 sequences, 7% to 9% of them singletons. Germline trimming cut 4 bases from V and 4 bases from J; bases unmatched to any gene: 9. Germline V gene sequence: CDR1 SGHRS, CDR2 YFSETQ. The CDR3 has 16 residues. The rearrangement joins TRBV5-1 to TRBJ2-1; 9 nucleotides align to TRBD2. Source: PBMCs, taken about 49 days after the first yellow fever vaccination. The TCR was taken from a man between 18 and 35 years old who received the YFV17D yellow fever vaccine. This CDR3 is CASSATSSGGYNEQFF. The CDR3, as DNA: TGCGCCAGCAGCGCAACCTCCAGCGGGGGGTACAATGAGCAGTTCTTC.